The next 20 T cell receptor beta chains were all read from a single sample in a study of early T cells in non-severe SARS-CoV-2 infection. One entry per CDR3 protein, called by TCRdb with MiXCR from the 5' RACE reads. The table shows more than 60,000 distinct CDR3 sequences, with less than 15% occurring only once. Sequenced sample: whole blood. The receptors shown here come from an adult who was a healthcare worker with PCR-confirmed SARS-CoV-2 infection or an uninfected control (not recorded which).

This clonotype was observed many times. The chain uses TRBV11-2 and TRBJ2-1; TRBD1 might be the D (6 bases). The CDR3 has 14 residues. V shed 3 bases and J shed 2 bases, with 8 bases lying between them. Germline loops: CDR1 SGHAT, CDR2 FQNNGV. In nucleotides, the CDR3 is TGTGCCAGCAGCTTGGGGGCAACCTACAATGAGCAGTTCTTC. Its protein is CASSLGATYNEQFF.

This clonotype was detected a few times. The V call is TRBV5-1, the J call TRBJ2-1; TRBD1 matches at 7 bases. The germline gives CDR1 SGHRS, CDR2 YFSETQ. The CDR3 totals 16 residues. V lost 4 bases and J lost 4; bases outside the gene matches: 11. The CDR3 reads CASSPGTAIKYNEQFF. DNA for the CDR3: TGCGCCAGCAGCCCCGGGACAGCGATAAAGTACAATGAGCAGTTCTTC.

V gene TRBV10-3 combines with J gene TRBJ1-1; D gene unclear. The length of the CDR3 is 15 residues. CDR1 is ENHRY, CDR2 SYGVKD, per germline. V shed 0 bases and J shed 0 bases, with 8 bases lying between them. CDR3 region: CAISESQDLNTEAFF. CDR3 nucleotides: TGTGCCATCAGTGAGTCTCAGGACTTGAACACTGAAGCTTTCTTT.

The J gene is TRBJ1-1, the V gene TRBV12-3 or TRBV12-4; 9 bases are shared with TRBD1. The ends lost 6 bases at V and 0 bases at J; junction bases unmatched: 2. There are 14 residues in the CDR3. CDR3 nucleotide sequence: TGTGCCAGCAGAGACAGGGGGTTGAACACTGAAGCTTTCTTT. Translated, it gives CASRDRGLNTEAFF.

The chain links TRBV29-1 to TRBJ2-1; D not resolved. Germline V CDR1 and CDR2: SQVTM, ANQGSEA. V was clipped by 3 bases and J by 3 bases, with 3 bases between them. The CDR3 consists of 11 residues. CDR3 bases: TGCAGCGTTGAGTACTACAATGAGCAGTTCTTC. It yields the protein CSVEYYNEQFF.

This clonotype turned up a few times. The chain couples TRBV11-2 to TRBJ2-2, with D perhaps TRBD1 (6 bases). The CDR3 totals 12 residues. From germline, CDR1 is SGHAT and CDR2 FQNNGV. V dropped 4 bases and J dropped 17 bases, with 17 bases sitting between them. CDR3 residues: CASSWGHGEQFF. The DNA of the CDR3 is TGTGCCAGCAGCTGGGGACACGGGGAACAATTTTTT.

The V call is TRBV3-1, the J call TRBJ2-1; D is perhaps TRBD2 (6 bases). Deletions cut 0 bases from V and 8 bases from J, with 14 bases between. The CDR3 runs 15 residues. Germline V lookup: CDR1 LGHDT, CDR2 YNNKEL (reference sequence). Written as DNA, the CDR3 is TGTGCCAGCAGCCAAGATCTAGCGTTTGAGGATGAGCAGTTCTTC. As protein: CASSQDLAFEDEQFF.

This clonotype showed up just a few times. The chain uses TRBV24-1 and TRBJ2-6, with D perhaps matching TRBD2 (6 bases). The CDR3 totals 16 residues. The germline V gene has CDR1 KGHDR and CDR2 SFDVKD. V lost 5 bases to trimming and J lost 0 bases, with 10 bases between them. CDR3 sequence: CATSAGVHSGANVLTF. CDR3 DNA sequence: TGTGCCACCAGTGCGGGGGTTCACTCTGGGGCCAACGTCCTGACTTTC.

The DNA of the CDR3 is TGTGCCAGCAATCCCGATTACACCGGGGAGCTGTTTTTT. Protein product: CASNPDYTGELFF. J is TRBJ2-2 and V is TRBV2; D not certain. The CDR3 length is 13 residues. The V gene's germline CDR1 is SNHLY and CDR2 FYNNEI. The ends were cut back, 7 bases at V and 3 bases at J, with 9 bases in the middle.

This clonotype was seen only a few times. The chain links TRBV12-5 to TRBJ2-4; tentative D call: TRBD1 (5 bases). Germline CDR1 reads LGHNT; CDR2 reads FRNRAP. The CDR3 is 16 residues long. The germline V and J ends were trimmed by 0 bases and 3 bases, with 12 bases remaining between them. CDR3 in amino acids: CASGLVSGLGKNIQYF. The CDR3, as DNA: TGTGCTAGTGGTTTGGTATCAGGGCTGGGCAAAAACATTCAGTACTTC.

This clonotype was counted at least ten times. The chain joins TRBV29-1 to TRBJ2-2; possible D gene TRBD1, 6 bases. Trimming shortened V by 4 bases and J by 1 base, and 10 bases separated the two germline ends. Germline V gene lookup returns CDR1 SQVTM and CDR2 ANQGSEA. This CDR3 region has 14 residues. The CDR3 is CSVVVGQNTGELFF. CDR3 sequence (DNA): TGCAGCGTTGTAGTGGGACAGAACACCGGGGAGCTGTTTTTT.

The table lists this clonotype with a few counts. The rearrangement uses TRBV7-3 and TRBJ1-1, with D perhaps matching TRBD1 (5 bases). Germline V lookup: CDR1 SGHTA, CDR2 FQGTGA. Trimming removed 5 bases at V and 5 bases at J, with 15 bases between. This CDR3 has 14 residues. Here the CDR3 DNA reads TGTGCCAGCAGCCGAGGCGGGGGTAGAACTGAAGCTTTCTTT. It translates to CASSRGGGRTEAFF.

This clonotype came up many times. J is TRBJ2-6 and V is TRBV20-1; 7 nucleotides line up with TRBD1. Trimming removed 5 bases from V and 2 bases from J; junction bases left unmatched: 12. Germline CDR1 reads DFQATT; CDR2 reads SNEGSKA (reference sequence). The CDR3 totals 17 residues. The CDR3 nucleotides are TGCAGTGCTTCCGGGGACAGAGGGTCCCCTGGGGCCAACGTCCTGACTTTC. Protein: CSASGDRGSPGANVLTF.

In its sample, this clonotype was seen many times. The chain combines TRBV4-1 with TRBJ2-3; the match to TRBD2 covers 8 bases. This CDR3 spans 17 amino acids. V lost 1 base to trimming and J lost 3 bases; unmatched junction nucleotides: 9. Germline CDR1 reads MGHRA; CDR2 reads YSYEKL. CDR3 protein: CASSQGGLGGATDTQYF. CDR3 coding DNA: TGCGCCAGCAGCCAAGGTGGGCTCGGGGGGGCGACAGATACGCAGTATTTT.

This clonotype has at least ten counts. The J gene is TRBJ2-1, the V gene TRBV12-5; 9 bases map to TRBD2. CDR1 is LGHNT and CDR2 is FRNRAP in the germline V gene. This CDR3 has 20 residues. Trimming took 4 bases from V and 0 from J; bases not matched to a gene: 16. For the CDR3, the DNA is TGTGCTAGTGGTTCCCCCGCGGTAGCGGGGGTTCCAAACTCCTACAATGAGCAGTTCTTC. This sequence encodes CASGSPAVAGVPNSYNEQFF.

This clonotype was found a few times. The gene calls are TRBV7-9 and TRBJ1-1, with 7 bases matching TRBD1. The CDR3 has 13 amino acids. Germline V gives CDR1 SEHNR, CDR2 FQNEAQ (reference sequence). V shed 3 bases, J shed 5 bases, and the junction held 3 bases outside the gene matches. The CDR3 DNA reads TGTGCCAGCAGCTTTCGACAGGGTACTGAAGCTTTCTTT. This codes for CASSFRQGTEAFF.

CDR3 DNA sequence: TGTGCCAGCAGTTACGTCGGACTCGCTGGAAACACCATATATTTT. Protein product: CASSYVGLAGNTIYF. This sequence joins TRBV6-5 and TRBJ1-3; D uncertain. CDR1 is MNHEY, CDR2 SVGAGI, per germline. The CDR3 runs to 15 residues. V lost 2 bases, J lost 2 bases, and 10 bases lay in between.

This clonotype was counted between two and nine times. The rearrangement joins TRBV9 to TRBJ1-3; D gene ambiguous. Germline loops: CDR1 SGDLS, CDR2 YYNGEE. The V and J ends lost 0 bases and 0 bases respectively, with 4 bases between them. CDR3 length: 14 amino acids. CDR3 region: CASSVASSGNTIYF. The DNA of the CDR3 is TGTGCCAGCAGCGTAGCTAGCTCTGGAAACACCATATATTTT.

The chain carries TRBV28 and TRBJ1-5; 7 bases line up with TRBD1. The CDR3 is 15 residues long. V was clipped by 3 bases and J by 0 bases; unmatched bases: 2. The germline V gene encodes CDR1 MDHEN and CDR2 SYDVKM. CDR3: CASSFSGGSNQPQHF. The DNA of the CDR3 is TGTGCCAGCAGTTTTTCAGGGGGTAGCAATCAGCCCCAGCATTTT.

This clonotype was found a few times. This chain links TRBV2 with TRBJ1-5, with D possibly matching TRBD1 (5 bases). Trimming shortened V by 3 bases and J by 4 bases, and 10 bases separated the two germline ends. This CDR3 comprises 14 residues. The germline gives CDR1 SNHLY, CDR2 FYNNEI. CDR3 region: CASSDRDRNQPQHF. CDR3 in DNA: TGTGCCAGCAGTGACAGGGACCGAAATCAGCCCCAGCATTTT.